This T cell receptor (beta chain) comes out of a study of blood T cell repertoires in COVID-19. Turning to the study itself: Both acute and convalescent COVID-19 samples were obtained from the United States, Italy and Spain. PBMCs, B-cell-depleted T cells, or T cells were the source of the cDNA or gDNA that made up the material.

The CDR3 sequence is 15 residues long. In germline, CDR1 is PRHDT, CDR2 FYEKMQ (reference sequence). J gave up 8 bases and V 6 bases, and 12 bases lay outside the gene matches. Per the study methods: By means of reference gene primer amplification, nucleated cell counts were estimated. This table comes from immunoSEQ multiplex PCR, and its TCRdb copy is limited to in-frame clones, with some not included. V and J calls and clone size come straight from that table; D and trimming were deduced from the DNA. The sample shows around 450,000 clones, 90% of them seen only once. In Cohort 3, a recovered donor had either two negative PCRs, clearance, or symptom resolution.

Input material: PBMCs or T cells enriched from blood (not recorded which). The chain has TRBV13 and TRBJ2-1; 8 bases are shared with TRBD2. The sequence was collected from a man younger than 35 who had recovered from COVID-19. The CDR3 DNA sequence: TGTGCCAGCAGACTGACCGGGACTAGTACCTATGAGCAGTTCTTC. Its protein product is CASRLTGTSTYEQFF.